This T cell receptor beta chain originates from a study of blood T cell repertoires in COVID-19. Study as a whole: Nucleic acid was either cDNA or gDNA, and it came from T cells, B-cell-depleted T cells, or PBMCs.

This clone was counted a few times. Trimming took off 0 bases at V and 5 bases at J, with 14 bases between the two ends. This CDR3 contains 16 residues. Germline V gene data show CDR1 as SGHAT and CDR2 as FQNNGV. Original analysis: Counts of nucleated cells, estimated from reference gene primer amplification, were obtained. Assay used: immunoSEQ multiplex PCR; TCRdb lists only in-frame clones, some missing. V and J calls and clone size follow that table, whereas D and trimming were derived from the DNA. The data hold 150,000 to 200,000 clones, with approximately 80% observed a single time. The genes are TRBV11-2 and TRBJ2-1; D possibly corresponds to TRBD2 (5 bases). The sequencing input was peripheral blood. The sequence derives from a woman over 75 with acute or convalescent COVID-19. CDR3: CASSLDPYVEDNEQFF. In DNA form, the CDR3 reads TGTGCCAGCAGCTTAGATCCGTACGTGGAGGACAATGAGCAGTTCTTC.